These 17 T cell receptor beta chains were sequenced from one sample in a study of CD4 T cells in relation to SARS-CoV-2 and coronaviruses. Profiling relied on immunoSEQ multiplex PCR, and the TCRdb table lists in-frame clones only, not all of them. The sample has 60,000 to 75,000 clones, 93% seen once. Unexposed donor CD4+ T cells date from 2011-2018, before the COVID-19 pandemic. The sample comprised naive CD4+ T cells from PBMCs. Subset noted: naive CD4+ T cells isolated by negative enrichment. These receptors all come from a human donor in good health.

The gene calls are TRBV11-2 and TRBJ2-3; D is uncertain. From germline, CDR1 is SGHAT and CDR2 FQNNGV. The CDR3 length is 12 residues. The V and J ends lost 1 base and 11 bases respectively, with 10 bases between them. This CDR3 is CASSLGVLGQYF. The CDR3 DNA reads TGTGCCAGCAGCTTAGGGGTCTTAGGGCAGTATTTT.

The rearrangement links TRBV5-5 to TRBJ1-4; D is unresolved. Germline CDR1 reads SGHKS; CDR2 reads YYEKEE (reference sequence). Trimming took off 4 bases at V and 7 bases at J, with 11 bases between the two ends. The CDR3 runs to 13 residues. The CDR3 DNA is TGTGCCAGCAGCGCGGGAGGGAGTGAAAAACTGTTTTTT. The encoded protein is CASSAGGSEKLFF.

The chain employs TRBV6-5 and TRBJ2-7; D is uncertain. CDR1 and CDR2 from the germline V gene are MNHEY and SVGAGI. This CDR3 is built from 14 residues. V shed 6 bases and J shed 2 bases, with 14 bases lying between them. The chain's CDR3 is CASSKELTPYEQYF. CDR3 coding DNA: TGTGCCAGCAGCAAGGAACTTACCCCCTACGAGCAGTACTTC.

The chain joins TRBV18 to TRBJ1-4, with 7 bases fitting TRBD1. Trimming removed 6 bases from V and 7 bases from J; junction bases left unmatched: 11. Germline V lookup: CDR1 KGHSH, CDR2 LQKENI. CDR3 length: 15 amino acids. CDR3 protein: CASSSRQGGSEKLFF. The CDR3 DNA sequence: TGTGCCAGCTCGTCAAGACAGGGAGGTAGTGAAAAACTGTTTTTT.

The CDR3 reads CAIADTETQYF. As DNA, the CDR3 is TGTGCCATCGCGGATACGGAGACCCAGTACTTC. This rearrangement joins TRBV10-3 to TRBJ2-5, with D unresolved. V lost 8 bases, J lost 5 bases, and 9 bases lay in between. There are 11 residues in the CDR3. Germline V gene sequence: CDR1 ENHRY, CDR2 SYGVKD.

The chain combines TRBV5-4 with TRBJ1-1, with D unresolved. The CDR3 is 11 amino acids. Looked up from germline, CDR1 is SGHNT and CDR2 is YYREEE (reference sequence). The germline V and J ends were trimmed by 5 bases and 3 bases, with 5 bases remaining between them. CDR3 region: CASSWHTEAFF. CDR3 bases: TGTGCCAGCAGTTGGCACACTGAAGCTTTCTTT.

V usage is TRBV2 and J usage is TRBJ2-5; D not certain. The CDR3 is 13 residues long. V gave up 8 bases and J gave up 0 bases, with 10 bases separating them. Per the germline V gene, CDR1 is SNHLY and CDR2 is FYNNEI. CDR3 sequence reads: CASGNDNQETQYF. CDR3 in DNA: TGTGCCAGCGGAAATGACAACCAAGAGACCCAGTACTTC.

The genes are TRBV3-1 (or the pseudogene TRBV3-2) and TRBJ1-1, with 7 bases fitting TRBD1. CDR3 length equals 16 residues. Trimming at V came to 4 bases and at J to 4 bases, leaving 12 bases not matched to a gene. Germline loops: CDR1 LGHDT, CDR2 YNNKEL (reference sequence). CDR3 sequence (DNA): TGTGCCAGCAGCCCCGGGAAGGGGGCGCTGGGCACTGAAGCTTTCTTT. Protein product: CASSPGKGALGTEAFF.

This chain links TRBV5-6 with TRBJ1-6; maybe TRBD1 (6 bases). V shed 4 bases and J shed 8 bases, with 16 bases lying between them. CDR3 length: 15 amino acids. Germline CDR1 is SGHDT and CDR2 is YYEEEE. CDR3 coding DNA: TGTGCCAGCAGCCGAATTACAGGGACTTATTCACCCCTCCACTTT. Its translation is CASSRITGTYSPLHF. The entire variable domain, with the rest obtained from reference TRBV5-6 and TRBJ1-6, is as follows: DAGVTQSPTHLIKTRGQQVTLRCSPKSGHDTVSWYQQALGQGPQFIFQYYEEEERQRGNFPDRFSGHQFPNYSSELNVNALLLGDSALYLCASSRITGTYSPLHFGNGTRLTVT.

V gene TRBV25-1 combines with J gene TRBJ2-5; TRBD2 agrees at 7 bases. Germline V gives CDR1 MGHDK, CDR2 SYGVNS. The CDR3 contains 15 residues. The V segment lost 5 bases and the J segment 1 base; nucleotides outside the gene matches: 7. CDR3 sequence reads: CASSTGGKSQETQYF. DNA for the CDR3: TGTGCCAGCAGTACGGGGGGAAAATCCCAAGAGACCCAGTACTTC.

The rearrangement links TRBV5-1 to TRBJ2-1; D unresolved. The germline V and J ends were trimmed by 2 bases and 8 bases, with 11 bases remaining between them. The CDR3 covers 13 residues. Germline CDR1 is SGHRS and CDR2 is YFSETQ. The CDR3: CASSLQGWDEQFF. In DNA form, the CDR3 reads TGCGCCAGCAGCTTACAAGGGTGGGATGAGCAGTTCTTC.

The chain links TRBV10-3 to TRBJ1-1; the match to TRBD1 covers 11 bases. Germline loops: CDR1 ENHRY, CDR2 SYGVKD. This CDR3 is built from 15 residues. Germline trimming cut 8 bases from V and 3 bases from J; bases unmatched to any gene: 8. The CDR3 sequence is CAISNAGQGDTEAFF. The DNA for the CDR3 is TGTGCCATCTCAAACGCGGGACAGGGGGACACTGAAGCTTTCTTT.

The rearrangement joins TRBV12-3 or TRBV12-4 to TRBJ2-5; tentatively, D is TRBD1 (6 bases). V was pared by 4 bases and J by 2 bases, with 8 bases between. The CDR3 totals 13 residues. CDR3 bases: TGTGCCAGCAGTTACAGGGATCAAGAGACCCAGTACTTC. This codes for CASSYRDQETQYF.

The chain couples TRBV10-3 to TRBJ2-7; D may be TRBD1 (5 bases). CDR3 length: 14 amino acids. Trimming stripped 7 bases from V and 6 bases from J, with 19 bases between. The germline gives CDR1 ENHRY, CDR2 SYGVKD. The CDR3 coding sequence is TGTGCCATCACTCTTGACAGACCTCCGGTCGAGCAGTACTTC. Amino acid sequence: CAITLDRPPVEQYF.

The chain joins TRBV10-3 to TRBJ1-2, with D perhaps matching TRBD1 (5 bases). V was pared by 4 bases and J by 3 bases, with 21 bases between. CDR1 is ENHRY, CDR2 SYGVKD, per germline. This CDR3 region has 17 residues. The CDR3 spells CAISASGGRSPYYGYTF. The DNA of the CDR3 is TGTGCCATCAGTGCCTCTGGGGGACGATCACCCTACTATGGCTACACCTTC.

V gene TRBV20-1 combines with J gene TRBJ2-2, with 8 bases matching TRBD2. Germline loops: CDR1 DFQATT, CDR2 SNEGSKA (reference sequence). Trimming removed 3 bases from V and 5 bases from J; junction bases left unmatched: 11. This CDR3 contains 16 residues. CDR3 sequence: CSASSGGPILTGELFF. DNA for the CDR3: TGCAGTGCTAGTTCGGGAGGGCCTATCTTGACCGGGGAGCTGTTTTTT.

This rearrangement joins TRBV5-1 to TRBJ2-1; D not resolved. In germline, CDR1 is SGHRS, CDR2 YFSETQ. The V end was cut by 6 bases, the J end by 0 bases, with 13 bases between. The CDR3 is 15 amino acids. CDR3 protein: CASKESHSSYNEQFF. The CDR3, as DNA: TGCGCCAGCAAGGAGTCCCACAGCTCCTACAATGAGCAGTTCTTC.